This section outlines one T cell receptor beta chain sequence together with its context. TCRdb's copy holds only in-frame clones and misses some; the assay was immunoSEQ multiplex PCR. The table includes some 300,000 clones, about nine tenths detected once. This record belongs to a study of blood T cell repertoires in COVID-19. Study-level information: Material from acute and convalescent COVID-19 was sourced from the United States, Italy and Spain.

The CDR3 consists of 14 residues. V lost 5 bases and J lost 1; bases outside the gene matches: 3. CDR1 is LNHDA and CDR2 is SQIVND in the germline V gene (reference sequence). Seattle researchers signed up patients amid active infection and tracked them longitudinally. The gene calls are TRBV19 and TRBJ2-7; 9 bases line up with TRBD2. The receptor was isolated from a woman aged 45-60 years with COVID-19, enrolled during active disease. What was sequenced was peripheral blood. The CDR3 bases are TGTGCCAGTAGTGGTAGCGGGGGTTCCTACGAGCAGTACTTC. This codes for CASSGSGGSYEQYF.